One and the same sample provided the 30 T cell receptor beta chains below, sequenced in a study of T cell responses to AZD1222 COVID-19 vaccine. Repertoires were generated with immunoSEQ multiplex PCR, while TCRdb's copy carries only in-frame clones and drops some. The sample yields 150,000 to 200,000 clones, approximately 91% seen once. The source material was peripheral blood, sampled 28 days after the second AZD1222 dose. Receptor source: an adult who received the AZD1222 COVID-19 vaccine.

The chain couples TRBV15 to TRBJ2-5, with 7 bases matching TRBD2. The CDR3 covers 17 residues. Germline V gene sequence: CDR1 LNHNV, CDR2 YYDKDF (reference sequence). With 2 bases clipped from V and 0 bases from J, the junction kept 9 bases outside the gene matches. The CDR3 coding sequence is TGTGCCACCAGCAGACAACGAGCGGGGCGGTACCAAGAGACCCAGTACTTC. It encodes CATSRQRAGRYQETQYF.

The V call is TRBV6-5, the J call TRBJ1-3, with no clear D. V lost 0 bases, J lost 3 bases, and 9 bases lay in between. This CDR3 has 15 amino acids. CDR1 is MNHEY and CDR2 is SVGAGI in the germline V gene. CDR3 residues: CASSYSMSGGNTIYF. Here the CDR3 DNA reads TGTGCCAGCAGTTACTCGATGTCAGGTGGAAACACCATATATTTT.

This chain uses TRBV10-1 with TRBJ2-7; a possible D gene is TRBD2 (5 bases). With 0 bases removed from V and 0 bases from J, the gap between germline ends came to 6 bases. CDR3 size: 14 residues. Germline V lookup: CDR1 WNHNN, CDR2 SYGVQD (reference sequence). CDR3 sequence reads: CASSESGSSYEQYF. The CDR3, as DNA: TGCGCCAGCAGTGAGTCTGGGAGCTCCTACGAGCAGTACTTC.

The rearrangement links TRBV18 to TRBJ1-2; possible D gene TRBD1, 6 bases. Germline CDR1 reads KGHSH; CDR2 reads LQKENI. V lost 5 bases and J 4 bases, leaving 20 bases between the germline ends. The CDR3 spans 16 residues. In DNA, the CDR3 is TGTGCCAGCTCAACTTCGGGACACTTCAGGTCCTATGGCTACACCTTC. Amino acids: CASSTSGHFRSYGYTF.

V and J are TRBV7-2 and TRBJ1-2, with D uncertain. The germline gives CDR1 SGHTA, CDR2 FQGNSA. The CDR3 contains 11 residues. V gave up 3 bases and J gave up 3 bases, with 2 bases separating them. The CDR3 is CASSLDYGYTF. In DNA, the CDR3 is TGTGCCAGCAGCTTGGACTATGGCTACACCTTC.

This chain joins TRBV5-1 and TRBJ1-1; no clear D gene. This CDR3 comprises 14 residues. V lost 4 bases, J lost 5 bases, and 15 bases lay in between. CDR1 is SGHRS and CDR2 is YFSETQ in the germline V gene. CDR3 protein: CASSPRVGPTEAFF. The DNA of the CDR3 is TGCGCCAGCAGCCCTAGGGTAGGTCCGACTGAAGCTTTCTTT.

The gene calls are TRBV9 and TRBJ2-1; D is unresolved. The CDR3 has 14 amino acids. V was clipped by 3 bases and J by 0 bases, with 7 bases between them. In germline, CDR1 is SGDLS, CDR2 YYNGEE. The CDR3 DNA sequence: TGTGCCAGCAGCGCAACGAGCTCCTACAATGAGCAGTTCTTC. Protein product: CASSATSSYNEQFF.

This chain connects TRBV3-1 (or the pseudogene TRBV3-2) to TRBJ1-6, with TRBD1 identical over 9 bases. Germline V gene lookup returns CDR1 LGHDT and CDR2 YNNKEL (reference sequence). This CDR3 contains 14 residues. V shed 8 bases, J shed 8 bases, and the junction held 7 bases outside the gene matches. Here the CDR3 reads CASGGQGRHSPLHF. In DNA form, the CDR3 reads TGTGCCAGCGGAGGACAGGGGCGACATTCACCCCTCCACTTT.

The V and J genes are TRBV6-1 and TRBJ2-1, with TRBD2 matching over 10 bases. The CDR3 covers 16 residues. Germline CDR1 is MNHNS and CDR2 is SASEGT. V lost 3 bases and J lost 7; bases outside the gene matches: 9. CDR3: CASSESGRAPRNEQFF. The CDR3, as DNA: TGTGCCAGCAGTGAGAGCGGGAGGGCTCCTCGAAATGAGCAGTTCTTC.

The J gene is TRBJ1-2, the V gene TRBV5-4; maybe TRBD1 (6 bases). The ends were cut back, 1 base at V and 4 bases at J, with 14 bases in the middle. Germline V lookup: CDR1 SGHNT, CDR2 YYREEE (reference sequence). CDR3 length: 15 residues. This chain's CDR3 is CASSLMRGQAYGYTF. The CDR3 coding sequence is TGTGCCAGCAGCTTGATGCGGGGGCAGGCCTATGGCTACACCTTC.

The chain joins TRBV4-2 to TRBJ2-3, with 12 bases aligning to TRBD2. Germline V CDR1 and CDR2: LGHNA, YNFKEQ. The V segment lost 0 bases and the J segment 1 base; nucleotides outside the gene matches: 11. The CDR3 sequence is 20 residues long. CDR3 residues: CASSQEPSGGALPGTDTQYF. In DNA, the CDR3 is TGTGCCAGCAGCCAAGAGCCTAGCGGGGGGGCTTTACCTGGCACAGATACGCAGTATTTT.

The gene calls are TRBV2 and TRBJ1-2; 8 bases are shared with TRBD1. Germline lookup yields CDR1 SNHLY and CDR2 FYNNEI. The trim removed 3 bases at V and 4 bases at J, leaving 4 bases unmatched. The CDR3 spans 14 residues. DNA for the CDR3: TGTGCCAGCAGTGAGAGGACAGGGAGCTATGGCTACACCTTC. Protein sequence: CASSERTGSYGYTF.

CDR3 nucleotides: TGCGCCAGCAGCCCTTCGGGGGGGCTGGAGACCCAGTACTTC. It yields the protein CASSPSGGLETQYF. The chain couples TRBV5-1 to TRBJ2-5; 8 nucleotides agree with TRBD2. Trimming took 4 bases from V and 5 from J; bases not matched to a gene: 7. Germline V gene lookup returns CDR1 SGHRS and CDR2 YFSETQ. The CDR3 is 14 residues long.

The genes are TRBV30 and TRBJ1-1; D ambiguous. Trimming removed 0 bases at V and 1 base at J, with 9 bases between. In germline, CDR1 is GTSNPN, CDR2 SVGIG (reference sequence). The CDR3 covers 14 residues. CDR3 sequence reads: CAWSVHQRNTEAFF. Here the CDR3 DNA reads TGTGCCTGGAGTGTACACCAGCGGAACACTGAAGCTTTCTTT.

The genes are TRBV5-6 and TRBJ2-6; D gene unclear. CDR1 is SGHDT and CDR2 is YYEEEE in the germline V gene. Trimming took off 6 bases at V and 0 bases at J, with 4 bases between the two ends. This CDR3 region has 13 residues. The CDR3 reads CASTASGANVLTF. The CDR3 coding sequence is TGTGCCAGCACAGCCTCTGGGGCCAACGTCCTGACTTTC. Full variable domain (missing parts from reference TRBV5-6 and TRBJ2-6): DAGVTQSPTHLIKTRGQQVTLRCSPKSGHDTVSWYQQALGQGPQFIFQYYEEEERQRGNFPDRFSGHQFPNYSSELNVNALLLGDSALYLCASTASGANVLTFGAGSRLTVL.

The V gene is TRBV30, the J gene TRBJ1-5; perhaps TRBD1 as D (5 bases). The CDR3 is 14 amino acids. With 0 bases removed from V and 8 bases from J, the gap between germline ends came to 14 bases. CDR1 and CDR2 (germline): GTSNPN, SVGIG (reference sequence). The CDR3 nucleotides read TGTGCCTGGAGTGTAGGGCGCGGGGCTAAGCCCCAGCATTTT. Residues: CAWSVGRGAKPQHF.

The DNA of the CDR3 is TGTGCCAGCAGCGACCCCGGGGGCGGGGGGATCTACAATGAGCAGTTCTTC. It specifies CASSDPGGGGIYNEQFF. The J gene is TRBJ2-1, the V gene TRBV9, with 8 bases that match TRBD2. Germline V gives CDR1 SGDLS, CDR2 YYNGEE. Trimming took 3 bases from V and 3 from J; bases not matched to a gene: 11. This CDR3 is built from 17 residues.

The chain has TRBV19 and TRBJ1-4; TRBD1 aligns across 7 bases. The germline gives CDR1 LNHDA, CDR2 SQIVND (reference sequence). The V and J ends lost 1 base and 1 base, in that order; junction bases with no gene match: 3. The CDR3 loop spans 16 amino acids. The CDR3 sequence is CASSIATGRTNEKLFF. CDR3 DNA sequence: TGTGCCAGTAGTATAGCGACAGGGCGAACTAATGAAAAACTGTTTTTT.

This chain joins TRBV3-1 (or the pseudogene TRBV3-2) and TRBJ1-6; 9 nucleotides line up with TRBD1. Germline V gene data show CDR1 as LGHDT and CDR2 as YNNKEL (reference sequence). The CDR3 totals 15 residues. The trim removed 4 bases at V and 6 bases at J, leaving 4 bases unmatched. The CDR3 region is CASSPGTGPNSPLHF. CDR3 sequence (DNA): TGTGCCAGCAGCCCTGGGACAGGGCCTAATTCACCCCTCCACTTT.

The gene calls are TRBV27 and TRBJ1-6; the match to TRBD1 covers 12 bases. The CDR3 spans 18 residues. From germline, CDR1 is MNHEY and CDR2 SMNVEV (reference sequence). J gave up 6 bases and V 5 bases, and 11 bases lay outside the gene matches. CDR3 in DNA: TGTGCCAGCAGTCTCTTGAAGGGACAGGGGGCAAGTAATTCACCCCTCCACTTT. Amino acids: CASSLLKGQGASNSPLHF.

The V gene is TRBV7-8, the J gene TRBJ2-7; D unresolved. Trimming took 5 bases from V and 8 from J, leaving 13 bases between them. Germline lookup yields CDR1 SGHVS and CDR2 FQNEAQ. The CDR3 totals 12 residues. CDR3 amino acids: CASSPANSKQYF. The CDR3 coding sequence is TGTGCCAGCAGCCCGGCTAACTCAAAGCAGTACTTC.

V gene TRBV11-2 combines with J gene TRBJ1-3, with a tentative D call TRBD1 (6 bases). V lost 5 bases and J 0 bases, leaving 11 bases between the germline ends. The V gene's germline CDR1 is SGHAT and CDR2 FQNNGV. The CDR3 loop spans 15 amino acids. For the CDR3, the DNA is TGTGCCAGCAGCCGTGACAGGATCTCTGGAAACACCATATATTTT. Translated, it gives CASSRDRISGNTIYF.

In this sample, this clone turned up a few times. The CDR3 sequence: CASSQSSFALHF. CDR3 nucleotides: TGTGCCAGCAGCCAATCCAGTTTTGCCCTCCACTTT. This chain connects TRBV3-1 (or the pseudogene TRBV3-2) to TRBJ1-6; D call uncertain. V was cut by 2 bases and J by 14 bases, with 10 bases left in between. This CDR3 region has 12 residues. Germline V gene lookup returns CDR1 LGHDT and CDR2 YNNKEL (reference sequence).

The chain has TRBV29-1 and TRBJ1-4, with D uncertain. CDR1 and CDR2 (germline): SQVTM, ANQGSEA. This CDR3 is 9 amino acids long. The V end lost 8 bases, the J end lost 8 bases, and 6 bases lay between the germline ends. The CDR3 spells CSTREKLFF. CDR3 nucleotide sequence: TGCAGCACCCGGGAAAAACTGTTTTTT.

This chain connects TRBV10-3 to TRBJ1-1; tentatively, D is TRBD1 (6 bases). The CDR3 extends over 12 amino acids. Germline lookup yields CDR1 ENHRY and CDR2 SYGVKD. Trimming cost V 6 bases and J 10 bases, with 15 bases left between them. For the CDR3, the DNA is TGTGCCATCAGCAACGGCGGGGGCGGAGCTTTCTTT. Encoded protein: CAISNGGGGAFF.

The rearrangement joins TRBV3-1 (or the pseudogene TRBV3-2) to TRBJ2-7; D may match TRBD1 or TRBD2 (6 bases each). CDR3 size: 16 residues. Per the germline V gene, CDR1 is LGHDT and CDR2 is YNNKEL (reference sequence). Trimming left V 4 bases short and J 4 bases short, with 20 bases between. CDR3 sequence: CASSPRGPNLGYEQYF. In DNA, the CDR3 is TGTGCCAGCAGCCCCCGGGGGCCAAATTTAGGGTACGAGCAGTACTTC.

The gene calls are TRBV6-5 and TRBJ2-1; 13 bases are a match to TRBD2. Germline trimming cut 4 bases from V and 1 base from J; bases unmatched to any gene: 1. From germline, CDR1 is MNHEY and CDR2 SVGAGI. This CDR3 spans 16 amino acids. The CDR3: CASSWTSGSSYNEQFF. CDR3 DNA: TGTGCCAGCAGTTGGACTAGCGGGAGTTCCTACAATGAGCAGTTCTTC.

The chain recombines TRBV4-2 with TRBJ2-3; D remains unclear. This CDR3 has 12 amino acids. The germline CDR1 and CDR2 sequences are LGHNA and YNFKEQ. V was clipped by 6 bases and J by 1 base, with 5 bases between them. The CDR3 region is CASSPGTDTQYF. CDR3 sequence (DNA): TGTGCCAGCAGTCCGGGCACAGATACGCAGTATTTT.

V and J are TRBV19 and TRBJ2-5; 7 bases map to TRBD2. Trimming at V came to 3 bases and at J to 9 bases, leaving 7 bases not matched to a gene. The germline CDR1 and CDR2 sequences are LNHDA and SQIVND (reference sequence). The CDR3 sequence is 13 residues long. In nucleotides, the CDR3 is TGTGCCAGTAGTATCCCCCCTGGACTAGCCCAGTACTTC. Amino acid sequence: CASSIPPGLAQYF.

This clone turned up a few times. This rearrangement joins TRBV7-2 to TRBJ2-5, with D maybe TRBD2 (6 bases). There are 15 residues in the CDR3. V dropped 5 bases and J dropped 0 bases, with 13 bases sitting between them. Germline values: CDR1 SGHTA, CDR2 FQGNSA. The CDR3 sequence is CASSLRGLHQETQYF. DNA of the CDR3: TGTGCCAGCAGCCTCCGGGGACTCCACCAAGAGACCCAGTACTTC. The full variable domain, its missing parts supplied by reference TRBV7-2 and TRBJ2-5, is GAGVSQSPSNKVTEKGKDVELRCDPISGHTALYWYRQSLGQGLEFLIYFQGNSAPDKSGLPSDRFSAERTGGSVSTLTIQRTQQEDSAVYLCASSLRGLHQETQYFGPGTRLLVL.